The clone carrying this T cell receptor beta chain was seen a few times. The data were obtained in a study of blood T cell repertoires in COVID-19. Study-wide context: From the United States, Italy and Spain came samples of acute and convalescent COVID-19. In each case, the material was cDNA or gDNA derived from T cells, B-cell-depleted T cells, or PBMCs.

In the original processing: For nucleated cells, counts were estimated from reference gene primer amplification. Assay used: immunoSEQ multiplex PCR; TCRdb lists only in-frame clones, some missing. That table is the source of V, J and clone size, and D and trimming were worked out from the DNA. The data show under 60,000 clones, over 85% seen once. The CDR3 has 13 residues. Germline V gene sequence: CDR1 SGHRS, CDR2 YFSETQ. The junction had 4 bases not matched to a gene; V was cut back by 7 bases and J by 1 base. Sequenced input: peripheral blood. The origin of this receptor is a human donor in a cohort sampled during active COVID-19. The rearrangement joins TRBV5-1 to TRBJ1-1; TRBD1 aligns across 7 bases. CDR3 in DNA: TGCGCCAGCGCAGGACAGGAGAACACTGAAGCTTTCTTT. Its protein product is CASAGQENTEAFF.